This T cell receptor (beta chain) stems from a study of technical replicates of blood from a few donors. Assay used: immunoSEQ multiplex PCR; TCRdb lists only in-frame clones, some missing. The table includes some 13,000 clones, about 80% detected once. This CDR3 spans 13 amino acids. CDR1 is SQVTM, CDR2 ANQGSEA, per germline. The V gene end was trimmed by 5 bases and the J gene end by 4 bases; junction bases not matched to a gene: 5. This clonotype originated in a human donor in good health. The chain recombines TRBV29-1 with TRBJ1-2; 9 bases map to TRBD1. The sequenced material came from PBMCs. CDR3 DNA sequence: TGCAGCGTTCGGACAGGGGACGGCTATGGCTACACCTTC. Translating gives CSVRTGDGYGYTF.